These 21 T cell receptor beta chains originate from one sample sequenced in a study of cytomegalovirus exposure and HLA in healthy donors. Method: immunoSEQ multiplex PCR; TCRdb's copy keeps in-frame clones and lacks some. The sample lists over 150,000 clones; approximately 86% were seen once. The sequencing sample was made of PBMCs. The receptors were sampled from a man younger than 35 in good health and CMV-seropositive.

CDR3 sequence reads: CASSLDRGLSFF. CDR3 bases: TGCGCCAGCAGCCTCGACAGGGGGCTTTCTTTCTTT. The rearrangement uses TRBV5-1 and TRBJ1-1, with 10 bases identical to TRBD1. Germline V gene data show CDR1 as SGHRS and CDR2 as YFSETQ. The junction had 6 bases not matched to a gene; V was cut back by 4 bases and J by 12 bases. The CDR3 consists of 12 residues.

The chain links TRBV7-2 to TRBJ2-7; 13 bases map to TRBD2. The germline gives CDR1 SGHTA, CDR2 FQGNSA. The length of the CDR3 is 16 residues. The junction had 12 bases not matched to a gene; V was cut back by 4 bases and J by 9 bases. CDR3 region: CASSSGTSGTQGGQYF. The CDR3 DNA sequence: TGTGCCAGCAGCTCCGGGACTAGCGGGACCCAGGGGGGGCAGTACTTC.

V is TRBV10-3 and J is TRBJ2-5; no firm D call. Germline V gives CDR1 ENHRY, CDR2 SYGVKD. Trimming took 6 bases from V and 1 from J, leaving 15 bases between them. This CDR3 contains 15 residues. CDR3 loop: CAISQSPGSQETQYF. In nucleotides, the CDR3 is TGTGCCATCAGCCAAAGTCCGGGTTCCCAAGAGACCCAGTACTTC.

The chain carries TRBV11-2 and TRBJ2-1, with 9 bases identical to TRBD2. The trim removed 0 bases at V and 6 bases at J, leaving 3 bases unmatched. This CDR3 spans 15 amino acids. Germline assignment: CDR1 SGHAT and CDR2 FQNNGV. CDR3 protein: CASSLDAGGINEQFF. Here the CDR3 DNA reads TGTGCCAGCAGCTTAGATGCGGGAGGGATCAATGAGCAGTTCTTC.

The rearrangement uses TRBV5-1 and TRBJ2-7; a possible D gene is TRBD2 (6 bases). Germline lookup yields CDR1 SGHRS and CDR2 YFSETQ. This CDR3 contains 15 residues. Trimming removed 0 bases from V and 2 bases from J, with 12 bases in between. The CDR3 DNA reads TGCGCCAGCAGCTTGGCGGCGGGGAGGACCTACGAGCAGTACTTC. Translation gives CASSLAAGRTYEQYF.

The chain is built from TRBV4-3 and TRBJ1-1; TRBD1 matches at 10 bases. Trimming at V came to 4 bases and at J to 5 bases, leaving 4 bases not matched to a gene. Germline assignment: CDR1 LGHNA and CDR2 YSLEER. The CDR3 is 14 residues long. Here the CDR3 DNA reads TGCGCCAGCAGCCCAGGGACAGGGGAGACTGAAGCTTTCTTT. It yields the protein CASSPGTGETEAFF.

This chain joins TRBV21-1 and TRBJ1-5; the table's TRBD1 call for D was not verified on the DNA. TRBV21-1 counts as a pseudogene. This CDR3 region has 17 residues. The CDR3 DNA follows: TGTGCCAGCAGCAAAGAAAGAGGACAGGGGGACAATCAGCCCCAGCATTTT. Its translation: CASSKERGQGDNQPQHF.

This clone was picked up a small number of times. The rearrangement joins TRBV6-4 to TRBJ2-1, with D hard to call. The germline CDR1 and CDR2 sequences are MRHNA and SNTAGT. V was clipped by 10 bases and J by 0 bases, with 13 bases between them. This CDR3 spans 14 amino acids. In DNA form, the CDR3 reads TGTGCCACCAAGTCCTCCAGCTCCTACAATGAGCAGTTCTTC. This sequence encodes CATKSSSSYNEQFF.

The gene calls are TRBV5-1 and TRBJ2-5, with TRBD2 matching over 9 bases. The CDR3 spans 16 residues. From germline, CDR1 is SGHRS and CDR2 YFSETQ. J was trimmed by 4 bases and V by 4 bases; bases with no gene match: 11. The CDR3 here is CASSLPEGLALETQYF. DNA for the CDR3: TGCGCCAGCAGCCTACCCGAGGGACTAGCTTTAGAGACCCAGTACTTC.

The gene calls are TRBV25-1 and TRBJ2-3, with 8 bases that match TRBD2. Trimming removed 3 bases from V and 5 bases from J; junction bases left unmatched: 13. This CDR3 region has 17 residues. Germline V gene data show CDR1 as MGHDK and CDR2 as SYGVNS. The CDR3 spells CASSDLGVAGRGDTQYF. The CDR3 DNA sequence: TGTGCCAGCAGTGATCTCGGAGTAGCGGGGAGGGGAGATACGCAGTATTTT. The whole variable domain, filled in from reference TRBV25-1 and TRBJ2-3, reads EADIYQTPRYLVIGTGKKITLECSQTMGHDKMYWYQQDPGMELHLIHYSYGVNSTEKGDLSSESTVSRIRTEHFPLTLESARPSHTSQYLCASSDLGVAGRGDTQYFGPGTRLTVL.

CDR3 nucleotide sequence: TGTGCCAGTAGTCTCCTTGGGCAGGGGAACACTGAAGCTTTCTTT. Translating it yields CASSLLGQGNTEAFF. This chain joins TRBV19 and TRBJ1-1, with D possibly being TRBD1 (5 bases). Germline CDR1 LNHDA, CDR2 SQIVND (reference sequence). The CDR3 covers 15 residues. The germline V and J ends were trimmed by 5 bases and 1 base, with 14 bases remaining between them.

This clone is a singleton in its sample. The CDR3 here is CASSPGRQETQYF. DNA of the CDR3: TGCGCCAGCAGCCCCGGGAGGCAAGAGACCCAGTACTTC. The rearrangement joins TRBV4-3 to TRBJ2-5; TRBD2 agrees at 7 bases. The J segment lost 2 bases and the V segment lost 4 bases, leaving 1 base of the junction unmatched. The V gene's germline CDR1 is LGHNA and CDR2 YSLEER. CDR3 length equals 13 residues.

This chain joins TRBV6-6 and TRBJ1-5; 9 bases align to TRBD1. This CDR3 spans 15 amino acids. Germline trimming cut 8 bases from V and 5 bases from J; bases unmatched to any gene: 10. Germline values: CDR1 MNHNY, CDR2 SVGAGI (reference sequence). CDR3 loop: CASRNRQGDDQPQHF. The CDR3 nucleotides are TGTGCCAGCCGGAATCGACAGGGGGATGATCAGCCCCAGCATTTT.

The genes are TRBV29-1 and TRBJ2-1, with a possible D match to TRBD2 (5 bases). Germline V lookup: CDR1 SQVTM, CDR2 ANQGSEA. The CDR3 is 14 residues long. Trimming took 3 bases from V and 0 from J, leaving 9 bases between them. The CDR3 sequence is CSVDSGSSYNEQFF. CDR3 in DNA: TGCAGCGTTGATTCGGGGAGCTCCTACAATGAGCAGTTCTTC.

The J gene is TRBJ1-4, the V gene TRBV19; possibly TRBD1 for D (6 bases). Germline V lookup: CDR1 LNHDA, CDR2 SQIVND (reference sequence). The CDR3 length is 13 residues. V gave up 11 bases and J gave up 0 bases, with 10 bases separating them. The CDR3 loop reads CAVAGATNEKLFF. The DNA for the CDR3 is TGTGCCGTAGCAGGGGCAACTAATGAAAAACTGTTTTTT.

Worth noting for this clone: This could be a read error, since a much larger clone is one nucleotide away. The V and J genes are TRBV11-2 and TRBJ2-5; D unclear. From germline, CDR1 is SGHAT and CDR2 FQNNGV. Trimming took 5 bases from V and 3 from J, leaving 4 bases between them. This CDR3 comprises 11 residues. The CDR3 loop reads CASSPKETQYF. Here the CDR3 DNA reads TGTGCCAGCAGCCCCAAAGAGACCCAGTACTTC. Filled out from reference TRBV11-2 and TRBJ2-5, the complete variable domain reads EAGVAQSPRYKIIEKRQSVAFWCNPISGHATLYWYQQILGQGPKLLIQFQNNGVVDDSQLPKDRFSAERLKGVDSTLKIQPAKLEDSAVYLCASSPKETQYFGPGTRLLVL.

The V call is TRBV28, the J call TRBJ1-2, with 7 nucleotides matching TRBD1. Per the germline V gene, CDR1 is MDHEN and CDR2 is SYDVKM. The CDR3 has 13 residues. V lost 6 bases, J lost 4 bases, and 5 bases stayed unmatched. The CDR3 sequence is CASRGGGGYGYTF. CDR3 bases: TGTGCCAGCAGAGGGGGCGGTGGCTATGGCTACACCTTC.

This chain links TRBV6-5 with TRBJ2-1; TRBD1 might be the D (6 bases). Germline V gene data show CDR1 as MNHEY and CDR2 as SVGAGI. The ends were cut back, 5 bases at V and 6 bases at J, with 17 bases in the middle. CDR3 length: 15 residues. The CDR3 loop is CASSIDRSDVNEQFF. The CDR3 region has the DNA TGTGCCAGCAGTATCGACAGGAGCGACGTCAATGAGCAGTTCTTC.

This clone has only a few counts. The chain has TRBV6-1 and TRBJ2-7; D gene unclear. Germline CDR1 is MNHNS and CDR2 is SASEGT. The length of the CDR3 is 12 residues. The V end was cut by 6 bases, the J end by 7 bases, with 13 bases between. The DNA of the CDR3 is TGTGCCAGCAGGGCCGATCTCGGGGAGCAGTACTTC. As protein: CASRADLGEQYF.

The chain recombines TRBV13 with TRBJ1-4; D is uncertain. Per germline, CDR1 PRHDT and CDR2 FYEKMQ (reference sequence). The CDR3 contains 14 residues. Trimming left V 3 bases short and J 4 bases short, with 9 bases between. The CDR3 here is CASSFRLHNEKLFF. The CDR3 DNA reads TGTGCCAGCAGCTTTCGACTCCATAATGAAAAACTGTTTTTT. The full variable domain, with the rest looked up from reference TRBV13 and TRBJ1-4, is AAGVIQSPRHLIKEKRETATLKCYPIPRHDTVYWYQQGPGQDPQFLISFYEKMQSDKGSIPDRFSAQQFSDYHSELNMSSLELGDSALYFCASSFRLHNEKLFFGSGTQLSVL.

A single count supports this clone. The V gene is TRBV5-1, the J gene TRBJ2-5, with unresolved D. Germline CDR1 is SGHRS and CDR2 is YFSETQ. The CDR3 is made up of 13 amino acids. The V end was cut by 3 bases, the J end by 3 bases, with 9 bases between. The CDR3 loop is CASSWQPEETQYF. CDR3 in DNA: TGCGCCAGCAGCTGGCAACCCGAAGAGACCCAGTACTTC.